These 11 T cell receptor beta chains came from one sample sequenced in a study of OX40 agonist ivuxolimab in advanced cancers. TCRdb's copy holds only in-frame clones and misses some; the assay was immunoSEQ multiplex PCR. The data show approximately 58,000 clones, with less than 95% seen just once and about 13% held by the top ten. The source was CD4+ or CD8+ T cells sorted from blood, collected in a trial of the OX40 agonist ivuxolimab. The receptor source for this set is an adult with an advanced solid tumor such as melanoma, head and neck, liver or kidney cancer.

The J gene is TRBJ2-3, the V gene TRBV14, with a weak D call TRBD1 (6 bases). Trimming cost V 4 bases and J 6 bases, with 20 bases left between them. CDR3 length: 16 residues. Germline lookup yields CDR1 SGHDN and CDR2 FVKESK. For the CDR3, the DNA is TGTGCCAGCAGCCCCTGGGGGCTGCAACCTGGGGATACGCAGTATTTT. Its protein product is CASSPWGLQPGDTQYF.

This clone has only a few counts. This chain uses TRBV4-3 with TRBJ1-1, with D unresolved. This CDR3 region has 14 residues. Germline lookup yields CDR1 LGHNA and CDR2 YSLEER. V was trimmed by 1 base and J by 1 base, leaving 7 bases between them. CDR3 sequence reads: CASSQVRGNTEAFF. DNA of the CDR3: TGCGCCAGCAGCCAAGTACGAGGGAACACTGAAGCTTTCTTT.

The V and J genes are TRBV14 and TRBJ2-1; D gene uncertain. Germline V lookup: CDR1 SGHDN, CDR2 FVKESK. V lost 1 base and J lost 0, with 7 bases in between. The CDR3 extends over 15 amino acids. Here the CDR3 DNA reads TGTGCCAGCAGCCAAGGCCCTAGCTCCTACAATGAGCAGTTCTTC. Protein sequence: CASSQGPSSYNEQFF.

This clone was picked up a small number of times. The chain recombines TRBV11-3 with TRBJ1-1, with TRBD1 matching 7 bases. Germline CDR1 reads SGHNT; CDR2 reads YENEEA. The J segment lost 3 bases and the V segment lost 1 base, leaving 11 bases of the junction unmatched. The CDR3 totals 17 residues. The CDR3 DNA sequence: TGTGCCAGCAGCTTAGGCGCTTTCAGGGGGGAGGACACTGAAGCTTTCTTT. It is translated as CASSLGAFRGEDTEAFF.

The V gene is TRBV5-4, the J gene TRBJ2-7, with D unresolved. Deletions cut 2 bases from V and 0 bases from J, with 9 bases between. Germline CDR1 is SGHNT and CDR2 is YYREEE (reference sequence). The length of the CDR3 is 14 residues. This CDR3 reads CASSFGTLSYEQYF. The DNA of the CDR3 is TGTGCCAGCAGCTTTGGCACCCTCTCCTACGAGCAGTACTTC.

The rearrangement uses TRBV5-8 and TRBJ2-7, with 7 bases aligning to TRBD1. The CDR3 is made up of 19 amino acids. V trimming: 0 bases; J trimming: 0 bases; junction bases outside the gene matches: 15. Germline CDR1 is SGHTS and CDR2 is YDEGEE. Here the CDR3 reads CASSLALSEGAGVSYEQYF. The CDR3 DNA reads as TGTGCCAGCAGCTTGGCCCTAAGTGAGGGGGCCGGCGTCTCCTACGAGCAGTACTTC.

The gene calls are TRBV11-2 and TRBJ2-1, with D perhaps matching TRBD1 (5 bases). Looked up from germline, CDR1 is SGHAT and CDR2 is FQNNGV. Trimming pared 4 bases from V and 0 bases from J, leaving 16 bases between. The length of the CDR3 is 17 residues. This chain's CDR3 is CASSSTWGLSSYNEQFF. The CDR3 region has the DNA TGTGCCAGCAGCTCCACATGGGGCCTAAGCTCCTACAATGAGCAGTTCTTC.

The gene calls are TRBV4-2 and TRBJ2-1, with 7 bases aligning to TRBD2. V lost 3 bases to trimming and J lost 10 bases; unmatched junction nucleotides: 18. Germline V gene sequence: CDR1 LGHNA, CDR2 YNFKEQ. CDR3 length: 17 residues. DNA of the CDR3: TGTGCCAGCAGCCAGGTAACAGCGGGACCCCAATTTGGGGAGCAGTTCTTC. Protein sequence: CASSQVTAGPQFGEQFF.

V is TRBV29-1 and J is TRBJ2-7; 11 bases line up with TRBD2. V gave up 7 bases and J gave up 2 bases; unmatched junction bases: 10. The CDR3 is made up of 15 amino acids. Germline loops: CDR1 SQVTM, CDR2 ANQGSEA. CDR3 nucleotides: TGCAGCGCCCGCGGGGGACTAGCGGAGACCTACGAGCAGTACTTC. It translates to CSARGGLAETYEQYF.

The V gene is TRBV2, the J gene TRBJ2-2; 12 nucleotides align to TRBD2. The ends lost 7 bases at V and 6 bases at J; junction bases unmatched: 3. This CDR3 has 14 amino acids. Germline V gives CDR1 SNHLY, CDR2 FYNNEI. The DNA for the CDR3 is TGTGCCAGCAACCTAGCGGGAGGGCCCGGGGAGCTGTTTTTT. This translates into CASNLAGGPGELFF.

The rearrangement links TRBV4-3 to TRBJ2-7; 11 bases align to TRBD2. The length of the CDR3 is 16 residues. Germline CDR1 reads LGHNA; CDR2 reads YSLEER. J gave up 3 bases and V 1 base, and 5 bases lay outside the gene matches. Here the CDR3 reads CASSQGLAGGYYEQYF. CDR3 coding DNA: TGCGCCAGCAGCCAAGGGCTAGCGGGAGGTTACTACGAGCAGTACTTC.